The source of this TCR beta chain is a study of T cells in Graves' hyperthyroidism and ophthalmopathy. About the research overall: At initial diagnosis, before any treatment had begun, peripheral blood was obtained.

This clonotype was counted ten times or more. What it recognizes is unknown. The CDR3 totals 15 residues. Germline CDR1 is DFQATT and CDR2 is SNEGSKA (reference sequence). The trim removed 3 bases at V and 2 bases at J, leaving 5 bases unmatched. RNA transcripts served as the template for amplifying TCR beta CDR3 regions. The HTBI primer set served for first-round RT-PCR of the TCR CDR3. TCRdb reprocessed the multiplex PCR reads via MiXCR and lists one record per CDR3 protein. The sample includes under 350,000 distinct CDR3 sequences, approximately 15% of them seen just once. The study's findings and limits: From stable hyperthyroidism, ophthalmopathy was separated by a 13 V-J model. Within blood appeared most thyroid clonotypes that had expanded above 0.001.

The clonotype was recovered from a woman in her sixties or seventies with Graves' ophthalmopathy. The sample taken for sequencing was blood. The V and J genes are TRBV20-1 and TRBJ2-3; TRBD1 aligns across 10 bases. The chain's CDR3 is CSARGGQGITDTQYF. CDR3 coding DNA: TGCAGTGCTAGGGGGGGACAGGGGATCACAGATACGCAGTATTTT.